Listed below are T cell receptor beta chains from one sample, sequenced in a study of type 1 and type 2 diabetes patients. MiXCR was run by TCRdb on the multiplex PCR reads, yielding one entry per CDR3 protein. The data contain 250,000 or so distinct CDR3 sequences, around 47% of them seen just once; the ten biggest clones take up around 13%. The sample consisted of peripheral blood mononuclear cells (PBMCs). The receptors stem from a man aged 18 to 30 with type 2 diabetes. Each CDR3 is given with its conserved first and last residue. The D gene is left open where the match is weak. The size of a clone is reported for some rows only, either as once, few or many, or as a class for expanded clones.

J gene	V gene	D gene	clone size	CDR3 DNA	CDR3 protein
TRBJ1-3	TRBV25-1	TRBD1	-	TGTGCCAGCAGTGCAGCCACAGGGGCTACCTCTCGCTCTGGAAACACCATATATTTT	CASSAATGATSRSGNTIYF
TRBJ1-2	TRBV19	-	few	TGTGCCAGTAGAAAACAGGGAGGCGATGGCTACACCTTC	CASRKQGGDGYTF
TRBJ1-2	TRBV28	-	-	TGTGCCAGCAGTTTGGCTTCGGGGGACTATGGCTACACCTTC	CASSLASGDYGYTF
TRBJ2-1	TRBV4-2	TRBD2	-	TGTGCCAGCAGCCAAGTTGGGGGGGGGATAGACAATGAGCAGTTCTTC	CASSQVGGGIDNEQFF
TRBJ1-1	TRBV28	TRBD1	medium-sized	TGTGCCAGCAATTTCGGTCCAGGGGGGCTGACTGAAGCTTTCTTT	CASNFGPGGLTEAFF
TRBJ2-7	TRBV4-3	TRBD1	-	TGCGCCAGCAGCCAAGGGGCCGAACGGACAGGGCGAGGGTCCGAGCAGTACTTC	CASSQGAERTGRGSEQYF
TRBJ2-7	TRBV9	-	once	TGTGCCAGCAGCGTAGACGCGGGTGGTAGCTACGAGCAGTACTTC	CASSVDAGGSYEQYF
TRBJ2-3	TRBV11-2	-	-	TGTGCCAGCAGCTTAGTTTTTGGTAGCACAGATACGCAGTATTTT	CASSLVFGSTDTQYF
TRBJ2-2	TRBV6-5	-	few	TGTGCCAGCAGTTACGGTAGTCCAGGGGAGCTGTTTTTT	CASSYGSPGELFF
TRBJ1-2	TRBV5-1	TRBD1	-	TGCGCCAGCAGCCCAATGGACAGGAACAATGGCTACACCTTC	CASSPMDRNNGYTF
TRBJ2-3	TRBV29-1	-	few	TGCAGCGTTGAAGGGTGGGGAGATACGCAGTATTTT	CSVEGWGDTQYF
TRBJ2-1	TRBV4-1	-	few	TGCGCCAGCGGTACAGATGCGGATGAGCAGTTCTTC	CASGTDADEQFF
TRBJ2-7	TRBV7-2	TRBD2	-	TGTGCCAGCAGCCCCCGCCCCCGGGGACTAGCGGGAGTTTCCTACGAGCAGTACTTC	CASSPRPRGLAGVSYEQYF
TRBJ2-7	TRBV15	-	-	TGTGCCACCAGCAAGACGACGGACTACGAGCAGTACTTC	CATSKTTDYEQYF
TRBJ1-1	TRBV10-3	-	many	TGTGCCATCAGCGAGTCGGGGGGGTTTAGGGCTTTCTTT	CAISESGGFRAFF
TRBJ2-3	TRBV6-6	-	-	TGTGCCAGCAATCCGTTAGAGCGCCCCCAGGTTAACGCCCCAGATACGCGGTATTTT	CASNPLERPQVNAPDTRYF
TRBJ2-5	TRBV29-1	-	few	TGCAGCGTTGAAGAGGAGGAGGGGCCAGAGACCCAGTACTTC	CSVEEEEGPETQYF
TRBJ1-2	TRBV15	TRBD1	few	TGTGCCACCAGCACTAAAATTAATCCAGGACAGGCTAACTATGGCTACACCTTC	CATSTKINPGQANYGYTF
TRBJ1-2	TRBV5-8	TRBD1	once	TGTGCCAGCACGAGGACAGGGGATGGCTACGCCTTC	CASTRTGDGYAF
TRBJ2-7	TRBV2	-	many	TGTGCCAGCAGTGACTTTAGCTCCTACGAGCAGTACTTC	CASSDFSSYEQYF
TRBJ1-1	TRBV27	-	-	TGTGCCAGCAGCCAAGCCCCAAGGCCGTGGAACACTGAAGCTTTCTTT	CASSQAPRPWNTEAFF
TRBJ2-2	TRBV19	-	-	TGTGCCAGTAGTATCTGGGAAAGCGGGGAGCTGTTTTTT	CASSIWESGELFF
TRBJ2-3	TRBV9	-	-	TGTGCCAGCAGATGGGGGGCCACAGATACGCAGTATTTT	CASRWGATDTQYF
TRBJ2-6	TRBV19	-	-	TGTGCCAGTACCGAATCGTCTGGGGCCAACGTCCTGACTTTC	CASTESSGANVLTF
TRBJ1-2	TRBV20-1	-	-	TGCAGTGCTAGAGCTTTCCCGGGGCGCCAAACGTATGGCTACACCTTC	CSARAFPGRQTYGYTF
TRBJ2-7	TRBV19	-	-	TGTGCCAGTAGTATACGGTCCACTAGCTTCTCCTACGAGCAGTACTTC	CASSIRSTSFSYEQYF
TRBJ1-6	TRBV7-8	-	-	TGTGCCAGCAGTTCCGGGACACATAATTCACCCCTCCACTTT	CASSSGTHNSPLHF
TRBJ2-7	TRBV4-1	-	-	TGCGCCAGCAGCCAGCCCGGGGGTAAGATCTACGAGCAGTACTTC	CASSQPGGKIYEQYF
TRBJ2-1	TRBV29-1	-	-	TGCAGCGTTGTGAGGATAAGCTCCTACAATGAGCAGTTCTTC	CSVVRISSYNEQFF
TRBJ2-7	TRBV15	-	many	TGTGCCACCAGCAGAGGAGGGCCACGGGTGGGCGAGCAGTACTTC	CATSRGGPRVGEQYF
TRBJ1-1	TRBV7-3	-	many	TGTGCCAGCAGCTTAACCCGGGGCTCTAACACTGAAGCTTTCTTT	CASSLTRGSNTEAFF
TRBJ2-7	TRBV7-2	-	-	TGTGCCTGGAGTGGCGTGGGAGATGGGGAGCAGTACTTC	CAWSGVGDGEQYF
TRBJ2-5	TRBV20-1	-	-	TGCAGTGCTCCTCAGGCGGCAGCAGAGCAAGAGACCCAGTACTTC	CSAPQAAAEQETQYF
TRBJ2-1	TRBV28	TRBD2	-	TGTGCCAGCAGTTTATCGGGGGGGCAAAATGAGCAGTTCTTC	CASSLSGGQNEQFF
TRBJ1-1	TRBV12-3/TRBV12-4	-	-	TGTGCCAGCAGCAAGACAGCGGGAAACATAATGAACACTGAAGCTTTCTTT	CASSKTAGNIMNTEAFF
TRBJ2-7	TRBV20-1	-	many	TGCAGTGCTAGACCCCCCGACAGTTACGAGCAGTACTTC	CSARPPDSYEQYF
TRBJ2-7	TRBV13	-	-	TGTGCCAGCAGCTTTGTGTCGGGGTTCAACGAGCAGTACTTC	CASSFVSGFNEQYF
TRBJ2-1	TRBV13	TRBD1	-	TGTGCCAGCAGCACGAGGGACAGGAGCTTCTACAATGAGCAGTTCTTC	CASSTRDRSFYNEQFF
TRBJ1-6	TRBV7-2	TRBD1	-	TGTGCCAGCAGCAATCCCCCCGGGACAGGGAATTCACCCCTCCACTTT	CASSNPPGTGNSPLHF
TRBJ1-1	TRBV15	-	many	TGTGCCACCAGCAGGGACAAGGGGAGTTGGGCTTTCTTT	CATSRDKGSWAFF
TRBJ2-1	TRBV2	TRBD1	-	TGTGCCAGCAGTACATCGGGGACAGGGGTCAATGAGCAGTTCTTC	CASSTSGTGVNEQFF
TRBJ2-7	TRBV5-1	TRBD2	few	TGTGCCAGCAGCACCCACGGCGGGGCGGGAGAATCCTACGAGCAGTACTTC	CASSTHGGAGESYEQYF
TRBJ2-7	TRBV9	TRBD1	-	TGTGCCAGCAGCGTCGGGACAGGGGGATCCTACGAGCAGTACTTC	CASSVGTGGSYEQYF
TRBJ1-6	TRBV20-1	TRBD1	-	TGCAGTGCTAGATCGGGGGGGGGACAGGATAATTCACCCCTCCACTTT	CSARSGGGQDNSPLHF
TRBJ1-1	TRBV20-1	-	-	TGCAGCGCCGAATTCGGACGGACGAACACTGAAGCTTTCTTT	CSAEFGRTNTEAFF
TRBJ2-5	TRBV28	-	few	TGTGCCAGCAGTTTAACGCCTGCAGGAGAGACCCAGTACTTC	CASSLTPAGETQYF
TRBJ1-5	TRBV15	-	-	TGTGCCAGCAGGAAGGCCGCATCGGTGGGTCAGCCCCAGCATTTT	CASRKAASVGQPQHF
TRBJ2-3	TRBV19	-	few	TGTGCCAGTAGTATAGACTCCAGGGGTCACAGCACAGATACGCAGTATTTT	CASSIDSRGHSTDTQYF
TRBJ1-6	TRBV10-2	-	-	TGCGCCAGCAGGGGGGTAGGACTAAGTAATAATTCACCCCTCCACTTT	CASRGVGLSNNSPLHF
TRBJ1-2	TRBV19	-	few	TGTGCCAGTAGTATCGTTGGAGGGGAGGTCTATGGCTACACCTTC	CASSIVGGEVYGYTF
TRBJ2-7	TRBV2	-	-	TGTGCCAGCAGTGAATTTGATAGGCCAGCCTCCTACGAGCAGTACTTC	CASSEFDRPASYEQYF
TRBJ1-6	TRBV9	-	-	TGTGCCAGCAGACAGGACGGCTATAATTCACCCCTCCACTTT	CASRQDGYNSPLHF
TRBJ2-1	TRBV4-1	-	once	TGCGCCAGCAGCCCCGTAGGCAGCGGCAATGAGCAGTTCTTC	CASSPVGSGNEQFF
TRBJ1-2	TRBV20-1	-	few	TGCAGTGCTAGCCCTGTCGTTAACTATGGCTACACCTTC	CSASPVVNYGYTF